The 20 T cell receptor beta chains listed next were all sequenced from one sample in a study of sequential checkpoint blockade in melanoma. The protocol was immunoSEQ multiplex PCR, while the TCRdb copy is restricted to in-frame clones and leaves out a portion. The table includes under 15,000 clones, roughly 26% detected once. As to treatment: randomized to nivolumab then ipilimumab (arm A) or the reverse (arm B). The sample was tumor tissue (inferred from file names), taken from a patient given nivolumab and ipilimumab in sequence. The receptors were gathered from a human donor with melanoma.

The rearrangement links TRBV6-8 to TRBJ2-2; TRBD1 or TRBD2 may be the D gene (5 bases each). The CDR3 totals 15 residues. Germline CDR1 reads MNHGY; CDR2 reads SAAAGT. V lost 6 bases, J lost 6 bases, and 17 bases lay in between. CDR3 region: CASRYRGAFAGELFF. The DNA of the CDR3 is TGTGCCAGCAGATACAGAGGGGCCTTTGCCGGGGAGCTGTTTTTT.

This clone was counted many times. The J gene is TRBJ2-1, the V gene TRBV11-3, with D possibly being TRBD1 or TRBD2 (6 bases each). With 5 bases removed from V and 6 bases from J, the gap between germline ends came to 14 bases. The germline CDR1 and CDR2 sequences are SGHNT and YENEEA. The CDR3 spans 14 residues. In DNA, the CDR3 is TGTGCCAGCAGCCCCAAAGGGGGGAGCAATGAGCAGTTCTTC. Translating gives CASSPKGGSNEQFF.

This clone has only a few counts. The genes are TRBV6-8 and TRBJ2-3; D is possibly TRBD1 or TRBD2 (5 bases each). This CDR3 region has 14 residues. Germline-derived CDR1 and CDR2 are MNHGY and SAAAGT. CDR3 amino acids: CATIRDEGPDTQYF. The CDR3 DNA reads TGTGCTACAATCAGGGATGAGGGCCCAGATACGCAGTATTTT.

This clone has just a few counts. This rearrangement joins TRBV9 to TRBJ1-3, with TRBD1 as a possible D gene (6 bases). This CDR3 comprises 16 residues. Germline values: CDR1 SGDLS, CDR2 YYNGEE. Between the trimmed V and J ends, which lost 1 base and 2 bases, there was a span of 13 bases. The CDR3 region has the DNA TGTGCCAGCAGCGTACGCGTACAGGGAGCTGGAAACACCATATATTTT. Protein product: CASSVRVQGAGNTIYF. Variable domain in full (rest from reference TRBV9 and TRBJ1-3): DSGVTQTPKHLITATGQRVTLRCSPRSGDLSVYWYQQSLDQGLQFLIQYYNGEERAKGNILERFSAQQFPDLHSELNLSSLELGDSALYFCASSVRVQGAGNTIYFGEGSWLTVV.

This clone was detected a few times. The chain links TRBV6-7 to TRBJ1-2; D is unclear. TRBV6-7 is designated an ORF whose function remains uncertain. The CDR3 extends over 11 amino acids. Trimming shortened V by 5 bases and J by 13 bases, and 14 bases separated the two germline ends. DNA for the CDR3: TGTGCCAGCAGTCTGACGCCCGAGCCCACCTTC. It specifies CASSLTPEPTF.

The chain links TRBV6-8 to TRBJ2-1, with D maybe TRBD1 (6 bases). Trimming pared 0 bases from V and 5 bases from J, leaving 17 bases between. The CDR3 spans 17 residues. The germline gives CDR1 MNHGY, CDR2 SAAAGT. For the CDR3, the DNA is TGTGCCAGCAGTTACTCCCTCCGGGACACGAATCACAATGAGCAGTTCTTC. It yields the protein CASSYSLRDTNHNEQFF.

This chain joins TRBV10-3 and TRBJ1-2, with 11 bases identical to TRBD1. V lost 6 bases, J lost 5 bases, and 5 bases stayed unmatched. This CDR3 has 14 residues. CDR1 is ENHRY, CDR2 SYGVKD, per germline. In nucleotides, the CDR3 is TGTGCCATCAGCCTCGGACAGGGGGCTTATGGCTACACCTTC. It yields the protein CAISLGQGAYGYTF.

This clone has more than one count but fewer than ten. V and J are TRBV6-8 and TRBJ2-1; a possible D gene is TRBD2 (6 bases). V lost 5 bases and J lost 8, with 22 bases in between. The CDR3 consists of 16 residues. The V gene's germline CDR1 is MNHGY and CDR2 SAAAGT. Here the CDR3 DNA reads TGTGCCAGCAGTGAGATGAGGAGGGGTAGTATCCATGAGCAGTTCTTC. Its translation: CASSEMRRGSIHEQFF.

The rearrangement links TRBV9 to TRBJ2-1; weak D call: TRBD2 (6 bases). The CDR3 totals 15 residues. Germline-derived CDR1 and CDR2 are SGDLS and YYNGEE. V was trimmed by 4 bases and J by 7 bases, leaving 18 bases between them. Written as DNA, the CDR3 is TGTGCCAGCAGCCCTCTCGCCCGGGGGTGGAATGAGCAGTTCTTC. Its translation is CASSPLARGWNEQFF.

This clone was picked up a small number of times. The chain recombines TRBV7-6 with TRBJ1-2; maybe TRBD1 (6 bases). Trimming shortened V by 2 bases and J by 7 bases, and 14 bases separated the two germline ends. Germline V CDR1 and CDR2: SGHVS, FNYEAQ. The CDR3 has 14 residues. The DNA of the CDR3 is TGTGCCAGCAGCTTACTGCCAGGGGTGAGTGGCTACACCTTC. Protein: CASSLLPGVSGYTF.

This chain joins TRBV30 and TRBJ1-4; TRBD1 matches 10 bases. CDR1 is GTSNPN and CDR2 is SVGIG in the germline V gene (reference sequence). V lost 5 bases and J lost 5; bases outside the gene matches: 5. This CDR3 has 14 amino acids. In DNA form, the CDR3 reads TGTGCCTGGGTCCCGGGACAGGGGAATGAAAAACTGTTTTTT. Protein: CAWVPGQGNEKLFF.

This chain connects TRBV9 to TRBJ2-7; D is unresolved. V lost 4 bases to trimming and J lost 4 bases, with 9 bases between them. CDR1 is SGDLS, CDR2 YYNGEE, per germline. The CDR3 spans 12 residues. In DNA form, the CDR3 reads TGTGCCAGCAGCCTCACAGATTACGAGCAGTACTTC. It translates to CASSLTDYEQYF.

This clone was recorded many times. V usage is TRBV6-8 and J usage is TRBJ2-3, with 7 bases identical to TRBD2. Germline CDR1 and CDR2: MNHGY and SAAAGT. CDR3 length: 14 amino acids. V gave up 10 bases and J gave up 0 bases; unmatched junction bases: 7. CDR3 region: CAIKAGKSTDTQYF. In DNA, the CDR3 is TGTGCCATAAAAGCGGGGAAGAGCACAGATACGCAGTATTTT.

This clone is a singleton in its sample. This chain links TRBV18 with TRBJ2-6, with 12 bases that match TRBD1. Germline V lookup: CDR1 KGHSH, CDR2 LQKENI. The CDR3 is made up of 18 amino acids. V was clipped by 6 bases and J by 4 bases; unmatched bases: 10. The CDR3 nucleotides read TGTGCCAGCTCGTCCCCGGGACAGGGGGCGTACGGGGCCAACGTCCTGACTTTC. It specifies CASSSPGQGAYGANVLTF.

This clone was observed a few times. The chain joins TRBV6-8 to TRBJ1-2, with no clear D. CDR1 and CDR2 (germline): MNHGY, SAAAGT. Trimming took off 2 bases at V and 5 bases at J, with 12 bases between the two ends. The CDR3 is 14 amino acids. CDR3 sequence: CASSYGRVNYGYTF. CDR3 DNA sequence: TGTGCCAGCAGTTACGGACGGGTAAATTATGGCTACACCTTC.

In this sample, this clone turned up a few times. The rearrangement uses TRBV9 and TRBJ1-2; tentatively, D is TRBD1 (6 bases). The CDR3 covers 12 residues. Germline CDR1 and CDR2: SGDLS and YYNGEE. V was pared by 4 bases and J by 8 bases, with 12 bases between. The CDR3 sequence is CASSPGARGYTF. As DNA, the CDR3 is TGTGCCAGCAGCCCAGGGGCCCGCGGCTACACCTTC.

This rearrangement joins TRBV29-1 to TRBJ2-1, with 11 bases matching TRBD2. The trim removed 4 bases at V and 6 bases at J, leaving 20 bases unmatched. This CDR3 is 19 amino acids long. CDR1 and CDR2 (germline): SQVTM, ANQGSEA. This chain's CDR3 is CSVGRRELAGAQGLNEQFF. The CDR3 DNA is TGCAGCGTTGGGAGAAGGGAACTAGCGGGGGCCCAGGGACTCAATGAGCAGTTCTTC.

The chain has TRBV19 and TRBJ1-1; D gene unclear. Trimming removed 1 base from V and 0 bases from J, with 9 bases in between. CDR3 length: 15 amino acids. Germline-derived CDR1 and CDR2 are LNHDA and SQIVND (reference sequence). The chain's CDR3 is CASSIGGLMNTEAFF. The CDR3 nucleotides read TGTGCCAGTAGTATAGGCGGGCTCATGAACACTGAAGCTTTCTTT.

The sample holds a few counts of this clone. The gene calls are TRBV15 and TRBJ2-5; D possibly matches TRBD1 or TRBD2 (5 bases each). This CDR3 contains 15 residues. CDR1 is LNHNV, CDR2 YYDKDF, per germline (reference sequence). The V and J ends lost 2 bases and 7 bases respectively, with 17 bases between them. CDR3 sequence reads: CATSRSLRGVVTQYF. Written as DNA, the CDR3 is TGTGCCACCAGCAGAAGTCTTAGGGGAGTTGTGACCCAGTACTTC.

The DNA of the CDR3 is TGCGCCAGCAGCCAAGATCGCGGACAGCCTTGGGAGCCCCAGCATTTT. Protein product: CASSQDRGQPWEPQHF. The rearrangement links TRBV4-1 to TRBJ1-5; D perhaps matches TRBD1 (6 bases). Trimming removed 0 bases at V and 8 bases at J, with 17 bases between. Germline-derived CDR1 and CDR2 are MGHRA and YSYEKL. The CDR3 totals 16 residues.